The 5 T cell receptor beta chains listed next were all sequenced from one sample in a study of blood T cell repertoires in COVID-19 (TCRdb year 2020). Library preparation was by the immunoSEQ multiplex PCR assay. TCRdb obtained this table from immuneACCESS and retained in-frame rearrangements with V and J assigned. These tables miss some clones; where compared with another copy, unresolved V genes account for less than half of the shortfall, and the remainder is unexplained. The sample records roughly 250,000 clones, around 82% of which are singletons. 4.9% of the sample is in the top ten clones. The sample was peripheral blood. The receptors here all came from a woman of 80 years or more with active or convalescent COVID-19.

This sequence joins TRBV12-3 or TRBV12-4 and TRBJ2-7, with TRBD2 matching 9 bases. The CDR3 sequence is 12 residues long. The V and J ends lost 6 bases and 6 bases, in that order; junction bases with no gene match: 3. This chain's CDR3 is CASRGLAIEQYF. DNA of the CDR3: TGTGCCAGCAGGGGACTAGCTATCGAGCAGTACTTC.

This sequence joins TRBV29-1 and TRBJ1-6; 9 bases fit TRBD1. The CDR3 is made up of 14 amino acids. Germline V gives CDR1 SQVTM, CDR2 ANQGSEA. With V trimmed by 7 bases and J by 6 bases, 7 bases remained unmatched. The CDR3 bases are TGCAGCGCCGTTCCGGGACAGGGTAATTCACCCCTCCACTTT. It codes for CSAVPGQGNSPLHF.

This chain joins TRBV7-9 and TRBJ1-1; no definite D call. V lost 5 bases to trimming and J lost 3 bases, with 10 bases between them. The CDR3 has 13 residues. Germline V gives CDR1 SEHNR, CDR2 FQNEAQ (reference sequence). CDR3 sequence: CASSPRVDTEAFF. The DNA for the CDR3 is TGTGCCAGCAGCCCGAGGGTTGACACTGAAGCTTTCTTT.

The genes are TRBV10-3 and TRBJ2-3; 12 bases are a match to TRBD1. Germline V gene lookup returns CDR1 ENHRY and CDR2 SYGVKD. This CDR3 contains 14 residues. After removal of 11 bases from V and 6 bases from J, the junction contained 9 bases not matched to a gene. The CDR3: CAVAGTGGADTQYF. The CDR3 DNA follows: TGTGCCGTAGCAGGGACAGGGGGCGCGGATACGCAGTATTTT.

The gene calls are TRBV6-5 and TRBJ1-2; weak D call: TRBD1 (5 bases). Between the trimmed V and J ends, which lost 2 bases and 7 bases, there was a span of 11 bases. Looked up from germline, CDR1 is MNHEY and CDR2 is SVGAGI. The CDR3 totals 13 residues. DNA for the CDR3: TGTGCCAGCAGTTACGGGGCTCTTGCTGGCTACACCTTC. Residues: CASSYGALAGYTF.